Following are 20 T cell receptor beta chains from one sample sequenced in a study of vaccination effects on CD4 cells after COVID-19. Assay used: immunoSEQ multiplex PCR; TCRdb lists only in-frame clones, some missing. The sample comprises fewer than 65,000 clones, 81% of which are singletons, and more than 2% rests with the top ten. For these receptors, no antigen is known. After expansion with viral peptide pools in the ViraFEST assay, antigen-specific CD4+ T cells were sequenced. Around day 10 of culture, CD4+ T cells were separated out. Here the sequenced sample was CD4+ T cells from PBMCs cultured with HCoV-229E spike peptides, taken before COVID-19 vaccination. These receptors were collected from a human donor who received a COVID-19 vaccine.

The rearrangement links TRBV2 to TRBJ1-1; D is perhaps TRBD1 (5 bases). The CDR3 is 14 residues long. V lost 6 bases, J lost 3 bases, and 14 bases lay in between. Looked up from germline, CDR1 is SNHLY and CDR2 is FYNNEI. The CDR3 spells CASRSQGRDTEAFF. The CDR3 DNA sequence: TGTGCCAGCAGATCCCAGGGAAGAGACACTGAAGCTTTCTTT.

This chain uses TRBV6-6 with TRBJ2-7; TRBD2 is a possible D gene (6 bases). Trimming cost V 6 bases and J 3 bases, with 18 bases left between them. CDR3 length equals 15 residues. CDR1 and CDR2 (germline): MNHNY, SVGAGI (reference sequence). DNA of the CDR3: TGTGCCAGCAGCCCCGGTCGGGCGGGGATCTACGAGCAGTACGTC. Its translation is CASSPGRAGIYEQYV.

The CDR3 loop reads CASSISGTLLSGNTIYF. The CDR3 coding sequence is TGTGCCAGTAGTATATCCGGGACACTCCTCTCTGGAAACACCATATATTTT. This sequence joins TRBV19 and TRBJ1-3, with D perhaps matching TRBD1 (6 bases). Trimming stripped 2 bases from V and 0 bases from J, with 14 bases between. Germline lookup yields CDR1 LNHDA and CDR2 SQIVND (reference sequence). CDR3 size: 17 residues.

The chain joins TRBV5-1 to TRBJ2-5; D remains unclear. The V end lost 4 bases, the J end lost 2 bases, and 12 bases lay between the germline ends. The CDR3 is made up of 14 amino acids. Germline-derived CDR1 and CDR2 are SGHRS and YFSETQ. CDR3 amino acids: CASSPRQAQETQYF. CDR3 sequence (DNA): TGCGCCAGCAGCCCACGACAAGCGCAAGAGACCCAGTACTTC.

This chain links TRBV13 with TRBJ2-7; D is unclear. V was shortened by 5 bases and J by 2 bases, with 7 bases between the two germline ends. The CDR3 is 12 residues long. The V gene's germline CDR1 is PRHDT and CDR2 FYEKMQ (reference sequence). As DNA, the CDR3 is TGTGCCAGCAGCCGGGCCGCCTACGAGCAGTACGTC. It yields the protein CASSRAAYEQYV.

This chain connects TRBV4-1 to TRBJ2-4; perhaps TRBD1 as D (5 bases). The CDR3 has 17 residues. CDR1 and CDR2 (germline): MGHRA, YSYEKL. V was cut by 1 base and J by 5 bases, with 18 bases left in between. For the CDR3, the DNA is TGCGCCAGCAGCCAAGGCCCGGCCCAGGGCGAAGAAAACATTCAGTACTTC. This translates into CASSQGPAQGEENIQYF.

This clone has only one observation. This sequence joins TRBV7-2 and TRBJ2-1, with D possibly TRBD1 on 7 matching bases. The CDR3 runs 15 residues. V gave up 4 bases and J gave up 0 bases, with 10 bases separating them. CDR1 and CDR2 (germline): SGHTA, FQGNSA. The CDR3 loop is CASSSRDSSYNEQFF. Here the CDR3 DNA reads TGTGCCAGCAGCTCGCGGGACAGCTCCTACAATGAGCAGTTCTTC. The complete variable domain, with remaining parts taken from reference TRBV7-2 and TRBJ2-1, reads GAGVSQSPSNKVTEKGKDVELRCDPISGHTALYWYRQSLGQGLEFLIYFQGNSAPDKSGLPSDRFSAERTGGSVSTLTIQRTQQEDSAVYLCASSSRDSSYNEQFFGPGTRLTVL.

The rearrangement joins TRBV29-1 to TRBJ2-1, with D hard to call. CDR3 length equals 12 residues. V lost 6 bases and J 8 bases, leaving 14 bases between the germline ends. Germline assignment: CDR1 SQVTM and CDR2 ANQGSEA. In DNA, the CDR3 is TGCAGCGTCGGTGCTTCGGTACATGAGCAGTTCTTC. This sequence encodes CSVGASVHEQFF.

The rearrangement uses TRBV28 and TRBJ1-5; D might be TRBD1 (6 bases). V gave up 11 bases and J gave up 6 bases, with 17 bases separating them. The CDR3 sequence is 13 residues long. Germline V gene sequence: CDR1 MDHEN, CDR2 SYDVKM. The chain's CDR3 is CAAQQGMGQPQHF. In nucleotides, the CDR3 is TGTGCCGCCCAACAGGGAATGGGTCAGCCCCAGCATTTT.

The chain uses TRBV25-1 and TRBJ1-1; D is uncertain. The CDR3 is 13 residues long. Germline assignment: CDR1 MGHDK and CDR2 SYGVNS. V gave up 5 bases and J gave up 11 bases, with 18 bases separating them. The CDR3 nucleotides are TGTGCCAGCAGTTATCCGGGTAGCGAGGGCGCTTTCTTT. Protein product: CASSYPGSEGAFF.

The chain links TRBV7-2 to TRBJ1-1; D is ambiguous. V was pared by 0 bases and J by 6 bases, with 5 bases between. Germline CDR1 and CDR2: SGHTA and FQGNSA. The CDR3 sequence is 12 residues long. The DNA for the CDR3 is TGTGCCAGCAGCTTAGCCGCGGCTGAAGCTTTCTTT. Translated, it gives CASSLAAAEAFF.

The rearrangement joins TRBV7-8 to TRBJ1-2; 10 nucleotides match TRBD1. The CDR3 extends over 16 amino acids. The V segment lost 4 bases and the J segment 6 bases; nucleotides outside the gene matches: 11. Germline V CDR1 and CDR2: SGHVS, FQNEAQ. The CDR3 loop reads CASSSGGRTGGDGYTF. The CDR3 nucleotides read TGTGCCAGCAGCTCTGGGGGGAGGACAGGGGGGGATGGCTACACCTTC.

The chain employs TRBV20-1 and TRBJ2-1; D uncertain. Deletions cut 3 bases from V and 7 bases from J, with 7 bases between. The CDR3 length is 11 residues. Germline V gene sequence: CDR1 DFQATT, CDR2 SNEGSKA (reference sequence). CDR3 in amino acids: CSASLANEQFF. In nucleotides, the CDR3 is TGCAGTGCTAGTCTCGCGAATGAGCAGTTCTTC.

Only a few counts were recorded for this clone. V usage is TRBV6-1 and J usage is TRBJ1-5; possible D gene TRBD1, 6 bases. Deletions cut 4 bases from V and 3 bases from J, with 16 bases between. CDR3 size: 16 residues. In germline, CDR1 is MNHNS, CDR2 SASEGT. The CDR3 sequence is CASSADRRIPNQPQHF. CDR3 nucleotide sequence: TGTGCCAGCAGTGCTGACAGGAGAATACCCAATCAGCCCCAGCATTTT.

V gene TRBV6-5 combines with J gene TRBJ2-7; 8 bases fit TRBD1. V lost 2 bases and J lost 6; bases outside the gene matches: 12. The CDR3 is 16 amino acids. The germline V gene has CDR1 MNHEY and CDR2 SVGAGI. CDR3 amino acids: CASSYGPGGTGAEQYV. CDR3 DNA: TGTGCCAGCAGTTACGGACCAGGGGGCACTGGGGCCGAGCAGTACGTC.

Points on this clone: One junction end does not reproduce the germline sequence, and a read error may be involved. The V call is TRBV7-2, the J call TRBJ2-3, with 7 nucleotides matching TRBD1. This CDR3 has 12 residues. The germline V gene encodes CDR1 SGHTA and CDR2 FQGNSA. This chain's CDR3 is CASSRQTTGLDF. The CDR3 region has the DNA TGTGCCAGCAGCCGACAAACGACAGGGTTGGATTTT.

J is TRBJ2-5 and V is TRBV15, with D uncertain. Per the germline V gene, CDR1 is LNHNV and CDR2 is YYDKDF (reference sequence). CDR3 size: 14 residues. V was clipped by 0 bases and J by 5 bases, with 10 bases between them. CDR3 sequence reads: CATSRDHSAETQYF. For the CDR3, the DNA is TGTGCCACCAGCAGAGATCACAGTGCGGAGACCCAGTACTTC.

This sequence joins TRBV19 and TRBJ1-1; 8 bases align to TRBD1. CDR1 LNHDA and CDR2 SQIVND come from the germline V gene (reference sequence). The J segment lost 1 base and the V segment lost 10 bases, leaving 5 bases of the junction unmatched. This CDR3 contains 13 residues. The CDR3 sequence: CATGTGWNTEAFF. In DNA form, the CDR3 reads TGTGCCACCGGGACAGGATGGAACACTGAAGCTTTCTTT.

The chain is built from TRBV30 and TRBJ1-6, with TRBD1 matching over 10 bases. The CDR3 runs 15 residues. V lost 2 bases, J lost 7 bases, and 5 bases stayed unmatched. Germline assignment: CDR1 GTSNPN and CDR2 SVGIG (reference sequence). In DNA form, the CDR3 reads TGTGCCTGGAGTAGACAGGGGGCCTTAAATTCACCCCTCCACTTT. It translates to CAWSRQGALNSPLHF.

CDR3 residues: CASSPLRPLIDRVNTEAFF. CDR3 coding DNA: TGTGCCAGCAGCCCACTACGACCACTAATAGACAGGGTAAACACTGAAGCTTTCTTT. The chain joins TRBV4-2 to TRBJ1-1, with 7 bases that match TRBD1. The germline gives CDR1 LGHNA, CDR2 YNFKEQ. After removal of 4 bases from V and 2 bases from J, the junction contained 19 bases not matched to a gene. This CDR3 is built from 19 residues.